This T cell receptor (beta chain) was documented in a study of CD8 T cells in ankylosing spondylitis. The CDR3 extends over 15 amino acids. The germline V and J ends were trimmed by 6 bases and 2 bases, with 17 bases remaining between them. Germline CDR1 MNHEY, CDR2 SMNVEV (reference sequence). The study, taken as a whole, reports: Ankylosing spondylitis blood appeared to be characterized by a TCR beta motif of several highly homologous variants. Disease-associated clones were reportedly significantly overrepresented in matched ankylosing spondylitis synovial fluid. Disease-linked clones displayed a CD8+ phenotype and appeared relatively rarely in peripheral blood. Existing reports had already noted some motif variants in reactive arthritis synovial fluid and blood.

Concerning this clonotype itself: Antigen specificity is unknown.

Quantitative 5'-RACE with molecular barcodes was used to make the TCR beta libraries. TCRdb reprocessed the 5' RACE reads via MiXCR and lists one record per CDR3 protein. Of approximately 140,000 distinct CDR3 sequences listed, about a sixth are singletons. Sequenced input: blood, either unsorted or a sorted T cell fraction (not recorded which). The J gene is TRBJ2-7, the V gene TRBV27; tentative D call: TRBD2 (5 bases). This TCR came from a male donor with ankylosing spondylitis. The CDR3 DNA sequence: TGTGCCAGCAGCCCTCCGCCGGGAACTCCCTACGAGCAGTACTTC. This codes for CASSPPPGTPYEQYF.